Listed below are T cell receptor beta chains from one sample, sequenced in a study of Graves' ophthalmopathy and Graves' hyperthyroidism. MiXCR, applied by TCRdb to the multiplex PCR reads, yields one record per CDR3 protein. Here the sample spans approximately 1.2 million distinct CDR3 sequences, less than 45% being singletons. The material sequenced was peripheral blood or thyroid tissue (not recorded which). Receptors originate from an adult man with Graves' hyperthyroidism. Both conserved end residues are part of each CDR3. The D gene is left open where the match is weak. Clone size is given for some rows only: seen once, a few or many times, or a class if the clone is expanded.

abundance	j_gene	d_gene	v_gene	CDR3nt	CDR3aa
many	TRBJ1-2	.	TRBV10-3	TGTGCCATCTCCCAGGACGGGAACTATGGCTACACCTTC	CAISQDGNYGYTF
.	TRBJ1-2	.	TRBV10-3	TGTGCCATCAGTGAGCAGGAGGACTACGGCTACACCTTC	CAISEQEDYGYTF
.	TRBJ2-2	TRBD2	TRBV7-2	TGTGCCAGCAGCTTCTCGGGACTAGTGGGACAACCTACGAACACCGGGGAGCTGTTTTTT	CASSFSGLVGQPTNTGELFF
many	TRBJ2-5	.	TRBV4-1	TGCGCCAGCAGCCAAGATGTCTTGGTAACCCAGTACTTC	CASSQDVLVTQYF
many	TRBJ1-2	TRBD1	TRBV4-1	TGCGCCAGCAGGACAGGGGGAAGCTTAGGCTACACCTTC	CASRTGGSLGYTF
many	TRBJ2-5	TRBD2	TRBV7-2	TGTGCCAGCAGCTCAGGGAGGGGAGAGACCCAGTACTTC	CASSSGRGETQYF
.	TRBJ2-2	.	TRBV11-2	TGTGCCAGCAGCTCATACAGAGGAACCGGGACCAGTCGCCCCGGGGAGCTGTTTTTT	CASSSYRGTGTSRPGELFF
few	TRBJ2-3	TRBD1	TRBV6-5	TGTGCCAGCAGTCGAAGACAGGGTCCAGATACGCAGTATTTT	CASSRRQGPDTQYF
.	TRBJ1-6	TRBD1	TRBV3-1	TGTGCCAGCAGCCAGGGACAGGGAATGGCCCTCCACTTT	CASSQGQGMALHF
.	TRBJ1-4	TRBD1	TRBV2	TGTGCCAGCAGTGCAAGGACAGGGGGCAGTGAAAAACTGTTTTTT	CASSARTGGSEKLFF
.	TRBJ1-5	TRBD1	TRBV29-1	TGCAGCGTTACAGGGACAGGGGGGGAGACCCAGCATTTT	CSVTGTGGETQHF
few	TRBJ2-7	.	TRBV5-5	TGTGCCAGCAGTACCCCCCGGGGGTTGGAGTACGAGCAGTACTTC	CASSTPRGLEYEQYF
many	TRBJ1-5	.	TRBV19	TGTGCCAGTACCCCGGGGCACGACAATCAGCCCCAGCATTTT	CASTPGHDNQPQHF
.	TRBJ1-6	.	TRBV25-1	TGTGCCAGCAGTGAGGACACGGGAGGGGCTCAGAATTCACCCCTCCACTTT	CASSEDTGGAQNSPLHF
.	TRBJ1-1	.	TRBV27	TGTGCCAGCAGTTTATTCCCCGAGTTGAACACTGAAGCTTTCTTT	CASSLFPELNTEAFF
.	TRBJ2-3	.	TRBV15	TGTGCCACCAGCAGAGATCCACTCGGCGTAGCTAGAGATACGCAGTATTTT	CATSRDPLGVARDTQYF
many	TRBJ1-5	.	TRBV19	TGTGCCAGTGGGTTGGACAGTAATCAGCCCCAGCATTTT	CASGLDSNQPQHF
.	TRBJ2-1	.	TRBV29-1	TGCAGCGTTGAAGCAGGCAATGAGCAGTTCTTC	CSVEAGNEQFF
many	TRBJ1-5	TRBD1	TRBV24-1	TGTGCCACCAGTGAGCCCGGGACAGGCAATAATCAGCCCCAGCATTTT	CATSEPGTGNNQPQHF
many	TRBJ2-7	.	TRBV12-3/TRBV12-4	TGTGCCAGCAGTTTCGAGGGGTTCGAGCAGTACTTC	CASSFEGFEQYF
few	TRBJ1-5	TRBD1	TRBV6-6	TGTGCCAGCAGCCGACCCGACAGGGGACGGGGCAATCAGCCCCAGCATTTT	CASSRPDRGRGNQPQHF
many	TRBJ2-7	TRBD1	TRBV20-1	TGCAGTGCTAGACCCTCCACAGGGGGCGCCTACGAGCAGTACTTC	CSARPSTGGAYEQYF
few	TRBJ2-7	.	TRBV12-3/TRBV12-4	TGTGCCAGCAGTTTACGAGGTGCGTTAACCTACGAGCAGTACTTC	CASSLRGALTYEQYF